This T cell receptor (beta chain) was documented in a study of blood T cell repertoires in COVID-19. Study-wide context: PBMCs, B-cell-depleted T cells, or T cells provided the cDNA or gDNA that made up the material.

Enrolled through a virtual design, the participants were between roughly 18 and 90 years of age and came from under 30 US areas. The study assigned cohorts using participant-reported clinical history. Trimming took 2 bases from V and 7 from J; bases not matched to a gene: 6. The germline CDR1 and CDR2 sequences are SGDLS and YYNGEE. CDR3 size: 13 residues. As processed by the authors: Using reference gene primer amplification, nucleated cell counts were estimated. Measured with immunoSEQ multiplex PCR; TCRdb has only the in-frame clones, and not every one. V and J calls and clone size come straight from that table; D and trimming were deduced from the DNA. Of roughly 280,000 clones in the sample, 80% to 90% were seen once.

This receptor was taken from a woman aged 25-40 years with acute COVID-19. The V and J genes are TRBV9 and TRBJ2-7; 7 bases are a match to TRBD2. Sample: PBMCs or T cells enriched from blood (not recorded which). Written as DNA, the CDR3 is TGTGCCAGCAGCGTGGGAGGTAGCGGGGAGCAGTACTTC. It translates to CASSVGGSGEQYF. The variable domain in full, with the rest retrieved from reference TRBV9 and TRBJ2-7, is DSGVTQTPKHLITATGQRVTLRCSPRSGDLSVYWYQQSLDQGLQFLIQYYNGEERAKGNILERFSAQQFPDLHSELNLSSLELGDSALYFCASSVGGSGEQYFGPGTRLTVT.